The 22 T cell receptor beta chains below all came from one sample that was sequenced in a study of neurological immune-mediated disorders. TCRdb independently ran MiXCR on the 5' RACE reads; one entry per CDR3 protein. Among around 46,000 distinct CDR3 sequences, roughly a quarter were seen once, and the ten largest hold roughly a quarter. The specimen sequenced was PBMCs. These TCRs come from a woman between 65 and 79 years old in good health.

The sample holds many counts of this clonotype. The chain combines TRBV29-1 with TRBJ1-2; no definite D call. V lost 0 bases to trimming and J lost 3 bases, with 5 bases between them. The CDR3 totals 12 residues. The germline gives CDR1 SQVTM, CDR2 ANQGSEA. The CDR3 coding sequence is TGCAGCGTTGAAGATCTCCACTATGGCTACACCTTC. This sequence encodes CSVEDLHYGYTF.

This clonotype was recorded at least ten times. The chain uses TRBV5-1 and TRBJ2-2; D not certain. Germline assignment: CDR1 SGHRS and CDR2 YFSETQ. The CDR3 is 14 residues long. V was trimmed by 0 bases and J by 6 bases, leaving 9 bases between them. As DNA, the CDR3 is TGCGCCAGCAGCTTGGACCCGGCGGCCGGGGAGCTGTTTTTT. Translating gives CASSLDPAAGELFF. Based on the CDR3 plus reference TRBV5-1 and TRBJ2-2, the full variable domain is KAGVTQTPRYLIKTRGQQVTLSCSPISGHRSVSWYQQTPGQGLQFLFEYFSETQRNKGNFPGRFSGRQFSNSRSEMNVSTLELGDSALYLCASSLDPAAGELFFGEGSRLTVL.

This clonotype was detected many times. V gene TRBV5-1 combines with J gene TRBJ2-7; 11 nucleotides line up with TRBD2. V shed 2 bases and J 6 bases; nucleotides not matched to a gene: 19. The CDR3 covers 19 residues. Germline loops: CDR1 SGHRS, CDR2 YFSETQ. Here the CDR3 reads CASSLTGTSGAQRNFEQYF. In nucleotides, the CDR3 is TGCGCCAGCAGCTTAACCGGGACTAGCGGCGCTCAGAGGAATTTCGAGCAGTACTTC.

This clonotype was counted ten times or more. This sequence joins TRBV12-3 or TRBV12-4 and TRBJ2-3; TRBD2 matches at 9 bases. CDR3 length equals 15 residues. With V trimmed by 7 bases and J by 1 base, 6 bases remained unmatched. In DNA, the CDR3 is TGTGCCAGCACCCGTCGGACTAGCGGCACAGATACGCAGTATTTT. Residues: CASTRRTSGTDTQYF.

Many counts were recorded for this clonotype. J is TRBJ2-5 and V is TRBV5-1; D is undetermined. CDR3 size: 14 residues. The germline V and J ends were trimmed by 2 bases and 3 bases, with 11 bases remaining between them. Germline CDR1 is SGHRS and CDR2 is YFSETQ. As DNA, the CDR3 is TGCGCCAGCAGCTTAATGGCCAGAGAAGAGACCCAGTACTTC. Translated, it gives CASSLMAREETQYF. The full variable domain, with the rest looked up from reference TRBV5-1 and TRBJ2-5, is KAGVTQTPRYLIKTRGQQVTLSCSPISGHRSVSWYQQTPGQGLQFLFEYFSETQRNKGNFPGRFSGRQFSNSRSEMNVSTLELGDSALYLCASSLMAREETQYFGPGTRLLVL.

This clonotype was found many times. The V call is TRBV6-6, the J call TRBJ2-3; D not certain. V lost 0 bases and J lost 6, with 4 bases in between. The CDR3 is 12 residues long. The germline V gene has CDR1 MNHNY and CDR2 SVGAGI (reference sequence). CDR3 bases: TGTGCCAGCAGTTACTCGGGGGATACGCAGTATTTT. This encodes CASSYSGDTQYF.

The chain links TRBV27 to TRBJ2-5; 11 positions agree with TRBD2. The germline V gene has CDR1 MNHEY and CDR2 SMNVEV (reference sequence). The V gene end was trimmed by 7 bases and the J gene end by 1 base; junction bases not matched to a gene: 2. CDR3 size: 14 residues. Here the CDR3 DNA reads TGTGCCAGCATGGGACTAGCGGCCCAAGAGACCCAGTACTTC. Protein: CASMGLAAQETQYF.

The chain recombines TRBV7-2 with TRBJ1-1; D call uncertain. Germline CDR1 SGHTA, CDR2 FQGNSA. The CDR3 covers 15 residues. V lost 5 bases to trimming and J lost 0 bases, with 13 bases between them. CDR3 region: CASSPAAVMNTEAFF. The CDR3 DNA follows: TGTGCCAGCAGCCCTGCAGCAGTAATGAACACTGAAGCTTTCTTT.

This clonotype was seen many times. The chain couples TRBV5-5 to TRBJ2-3; D gene ambiguous. This CDR3 contains 14 residues. Trimming took 0 bases from V and 6 from J, leaving 11 bases between them. Per germline, CDR1 SGHKS and CDR2 YYEKEE (reference sequence). The CDR3 protein is CASSLGPTLDTQYF. In nucleotides, the CDR3 is TGTGCCAGCAGCTTGGGTCCGACGCTGGATACGCAGTATTTT.

With respect to this clonotype: This may be a read error, as it is one base from a much larger clone. The gene calls are TRBV15 and TRBJ2-3; TRBD1 agrees at 10 bases. CDR1 and CDR2 (germline): LNHNV, YYDKDF (reference sequence). There are 15 residues in the CDR3. CDR3 DNA: TGTGTCACCAGCAGGGAGACAGGGGGCGCAGATACGCAGTATTTT. Its protein product is CVTSRETGGADTQYF. Supplemented by reference TRBV15 and TRBJ2-3, the full variable domain reads DAMVIQNPRYQVTQFGKPVTLSCSQTLNHNVMYWYQQKSSQAPKLLFHYYDKDFNNEADTPDNFQSRRPNTSFCFLDIRSPGLGDTAMYLCVTSRETGGADTQYFGPGTRLTVL.

V gene TRBV20-1 combines with J gene TRBJ2-4; the match to TRBD2 covers 11 bases. This CDR3 comprises 14 residues. CDR1 and CDR2 from the germline V gene are DFQATT and SNEGSKA (reference sequence). V dropped 2 bases and J dropped 5; count of bases not matched to a gene: 2. The CDR3 sequence is CSARLAGGENIQYF. The CDR3 DNA reads TGCAGTGCTAGACTAGCGGGGGGCGAAAACATTCAGTACTTC.

This clonotype was seen a few times. This chain links TRBV5-1 with TRBJ1-1; D is unclear. Germline loops: CDR1 SGHRS, CDR2 YFSETQ. The CDR3 is 13 residues long. V was clipped by 7 bases and J by 4 bases, with 14 bases between them. This chain's CDR3 is CASGQEPFTEAFF. The DNA for the CDR3 is TGCGCCAGCGGGCAGGAACCATTCACTGAAGCTTTCTTT.

This clonotype has a count of ten or more. The rearrangement joins TRBV5-1 to TRBJ2-3; the D gene is possibly TRBD2 (5 bases). CDR1 is SGHRS and CDR2 is YFSETQ in the germline V gene. The CDR3 loop spans 16 amino acids. Trimming removed 0 bases at V and 0 bases at J, with 11 bases between. The chain's CDR3 is CASSLGGLASTDTQYF. The CDR3 DNA reads as TGCGCCAGCAGCTTGGGAGGGCTGGCTAGCACAGATACGCAGTATTTT.

Remarks on this clonotype: Mismatch with germline at one junction end may stem from a read error. The genes are TRBV12-3 or TRBV12-4 and TRBJ2-1, with a possible D match to TRBD1 (5 bases). This CDR3 contains 13 residues. CDR3 bases: TGTGCCAGCAGTTTAGGGTGGGGCAATGAGAAGTTCTTT. This encodes CASSLGWGNEKFF.

The sample holds many counts of this clonotype. The chain recombines TRBV14 with TRBJ2-7; D unclear. V gave up 3 bases and J gave up 6 bases, with 18 bases separating them. The length of the CDR3 is 15 residues. The germline gives CDR1 SGHDN, CDR2 FVKESK. The CDR3 reads CASSHHPNLFREQYF. The CDR3 DNA is TGTGCCAGCAGCCATCACCCAAATTTATTCCGCGAGCAGTACTTC.

This clonotype was recorded many times. This chain uses TRBV20-1 with TRBJ1-4; D might be TRBD1 (5 bases). CDR1 is DFQATT and CDR2 is SNEGSKA in the germline V gene (reference sequence). The CDR3 extends over 12 amino acids. CDR3 bases: TGCAGCGGTTCTGGGGGTCGTGAAAAACTGTTTTTT. It is translated as CSGSGGREKLFF.

This clonotype was seen repeatedly, ten times or more. The chain has TRBV12-3 or TRBV12-4 and TRBJ2-1, with 7 bases fitting TRBD1. The junction had 10 bases not matched to a gene; V was cut back by 6 bases and J by 5 bases. The CDR3 totals 15 residues. The CDR3 loop is CASSPSGTENNEQFF. The CDR3 region has the DNA TGTGCCAGCAGCCCTTCCGGGACAGAAAACAATGAGCAGTTCTTC.

J is TRBJ2-3 and V is TRBV3-1; D is undetermined. Germline V gene lookup returns CDR1 LGHDT and CDR2 YNNKEL (reference sequence). CDR3 length: 12 residues. Trimming removed 3 bases from V and 9 bases from J, with 10 bases in between. The CDR3 sequence is CASSHGEDTQYF. The CDR3 bases are TGTGCCAGCAGCCACGGCGAAGACACGCAGTATTTT.

This clonotype was counted at least ten times. The chain combines TRBV12-3 or TRBV12-4 with TRBJ2-2, with 11 bases aligning to TRBD2. The V gene end was trimmed by 8 bases and the J gene end by 0 bases; junction bases not matched to a gene: 8. The CDR3 consists of 17 residues. The CDR3 nucleotides read TGTGCCAGCCAGACTAGCGGGACCTCCACGAACACCGGGGAGCTGTTTTTT. Translated, it gives CASQTSGTSTNTGELFF.

The rearrangement joins TRBV20-1 to TRBJ2-7, with 8 bases matching TRBD1. The CDR3 loop spans 13 amino acids. CDR1 and CDR2 (germline): DFQATT, SNEGSKA (reference sequence). Losses at the gene ends were 4 bases for V and 5 bases for J; bases not matched to a gene: 7. The CDR3 bases are TGCAGTGCTATACGGACAGGGTCGGACGAGCAGTACTTC. Translation gives CSAIRTGSDEQYF.

The sample holds many counts of this clonotype. The V gene is TRBV10-2, the J gene TRBJ2-1; D unresolved. CDR3 size: 15 residues. Trimming took off 4 bases at V and 0 bases at J, with 10 bases between the two ends. Per the germline V gene, CDR1 is WSHSY and CDR2 is SAAADI. CDR3 nucleotide sequence: TGCGCCAGCAGTGGGTGGCAGAGCTCCTACAATGAGCAGTTCTTC. Translation gives CASSGWQSSYNEQFF.

This clonotype was picked up many times. The J gene is TRBJ1-4, the V gene TRBV15; D is ambiguous. CDR1 and CDR2 from the germline V gene are LNHNV and YYDKDF (reference sequence). CDR3 length: 13 amino acids. Trimming left V 9 bases short and J 0 bases short, with 8 bases between. The CDR3 sequence: CATAEATNEKLFF. CDR3 bases: TGTGCCACGGCGGAGGCAACTAATGAAAAACTGTTTTTT.